The 23 T cell receptor beta chains below were found in one sample sequenced in a study of cytotoxic CD8 clonotypes in ibrutinib-treated CLL. The table came from immunoSEQ multiplex PCR; TCRdb's copy has only in-frame clones and leaves some out. Of roughly 200,000 clones in the sample, nearly 80% are singletons; the top ten hold 10% to 12%. This specimen was PBMCs, taken after 12 months of ibrutinib treatment. These receptors were obtained from a human donor with chronic lymphocytic leukemia.

The chain recombines TRBV7-6 with TRBJ2-3, with TRBD1 matching 12 bases. CDR1 is SGHVS and CDR2 is FNYEAQ in the germline V gene. The CDR3 extends over 15 amino acids. V lost 2 bases, J lost 8 bases, and 5 bases stayed unmatched. The CDR3 loop is CASSLSGQGASTQYF. CDR3 nucleotide sequence: TGTGCCAGCAGCTTATCGGGACAGGGGGCGAGTACGCAGTATTTT.

This clone was seen only a few times. The gene calls are TRBV2 and TRBJ2-3; 10 bases map to TRBD2. The CDR3 has 15 amino acids. Germline values: CDR1 SNHLY, CDR2 FYNNEI. The V and J ends lost 3 bases and 6 bases, in that order; junction bases with no gene match: 6. The CDR3 DNA follows: TGTGCCAGCAGTGACGGGCTAGCGGGAGTGGATACGCAGTATTTT. Its protein product is CASSDGLAGVDTQYF.

This chain connects TRBV5-1 to TRBJ1-5, with a possible D match to TRBD1 (6 bases). The V end lost 4 bases, the J end lost 6 bases, and 17 bases lay between the germline ends. Germline V lookup: CDR1 SGHRS, CDR2 YFSETQ. The CDR3 totals 15 residues. For the CDR3, the DNA is TGCGCCAGCAGCCCCACAGGGTATGTTAGTCAGCCCCAGCATTTT. Its translation is CASSPTGYVSQPQHF.

The V and J genes are TRBV11-2 and TRBJ2-5; D might be TRBD2 (5 bases). Germline values: CDR1 SGHAT, CDR2 FQNNGV. The CDR3 loop spans 13 amino acids. Between the trimmed V and J ends, which lost 5 bases and 1 base, there was a span of 8 bases. The CDR3 protein is CASSPRVQETQYF. The CDR3, as DNA: TGTGCCAGCAGCCCGCGGGTCCAAGAGACCCAGTACTTC.

This chain links TRBV6-5 with TRBJ1-2, with D perhaps TRBD1 (5 bases). The V end lost 5 bases, the J end lost 4 bases, and 14 bases lay between the germline ends. The CDR3 is 14 amino acids. Germline V gene sequence: CDR1 MNHEY, CDR2 SVGAGI. The CDR3 loop is CASSDAGRGYGYTF. The CDR3 bases are TGTGCCAGCAGTGATGCAGGGCGGGGCTATGGCTACACCTTC.

The chain couples TRBV7-9 to TRBJ2-3, with no clear D. CDR3 length: 14 amino acids. The V and J ends lost 1 base and 8 bases respectively, with 13 bases between them. The germline gives CDR1 SEHNR, CDR2 FQNEAQ (reference sequence). In DNA form, the CDR3 reads TGTGCCAGCAGCTTAGGGACCGACTCTGTTACGCAGTATTTT. Protein: CASSLGTDSVTQYF.

The chain is built from TRBV6-5 and TRBJ1-5; D gene ambiguous. This CDR3 spans 14 amino acids. Germline V gene data show CDR1 as MNHEY and CDR2 as SVGAGI. V dropped 5 bases and J dropped 3 bases, with 11 bases sitting between them. CDR3 in DNA: TGTGCCAGCAGTCCCGGGCGGGCCAATCAGCCCCAGCATTTT. This translates into CASSPGRANQPQHF.

This chain joins TRBV7-9 and TRBJ2-2; TRBD2 matches at 11 bases. This CDR3 comprises 18 residues. Germline values: CDR1 SEHNR, CDR2 FQNEAQ (reference sequence). With 1 base clipped from V and 0 bases from J, the junction kept 4 bases outside the gene matches. The CDR3 DNA reads TGTGCCAGCAGCTTAGGGCTAGCGGGAGGATCGAACACCGGGGAGCTGTTTTTT. This gives the protein CASSLGLAGGSNTGELFF.

This chain connects TRBV6-1 to TRBJ2-5; 9 bases fit TRBD1. V was pared by 4 bases and J by 4 bases, with 7 bases of the junction left unmatched. The CDR3 loop spans 15 amino acids. Germline V gives CDR1 MNHNS, CDR2 SASEGT. CDR3 nucleotide sequence: TGTGCCAGCAGTGGCCGGGACAGGGCAACAGAGACCCAGTACTTC. Amino acids: CASSGRDRATETQYF.

The chain has TRBV6-6 and TRBJ1-6; D unresolved. V shed 10 bases and J shed 9 bases, with 16 bases lying between them. The CDR3 is made up of 13 amino acids. From germline, CDR1 is MNHNY and CDR2 SVGAGI (reference sequence). The CDR3: CAIRSGEASPLHF. The CDR3 DNA follows: TGTGCCATAAGGAGCGGGGAGGCTTCACCCCTCCACTTT.

This sequence joins TRBV5-4 and TRBJ2-3; maybe TRBD2 (5 bases). The CDR3 is 17 amino acids. Germline V gives CDR1 SGHNT, CDR2 YYREEE (reference sequence). Trimming removed 0 bases from V and 1 base from J, with 15 bases in between. The CDR3 loop reads CASSLGGRRPGTDTQYF. As DNA, the CDR3 is TGTGCCAGCAGCTTGGGAGGACGGAGGCCTGGCACAGATACGCAGTATTTT.

The chain couples TRBV14 to TRBJ2-5; possible D gene TRBD2, 5 bases. The length of the CDR3 is 15 residues. Germline CDR1 and CDR2: SGHDN and FVKESK. Trimming shortened V by 0 bases and J by 5 bases, and 13 bases separated the two germline ends. CDR3 protein: CASSQENRGWETQYF. CDR3 sequence (DNA): TGTGCCAGCAGCCAAGAGAACAGAGGGTGGGAGACCCAGTACTTC.

Only one count was recorded for this clone. The chain couples TRBV7-9 to TRBJ2-7; D ambiguous. The CDR3 loop spans 14 amino acids. Germline V gives CDR1 SEHNR, CDR2 FQNEAQ (reference sequence). Trimming left V 5 bases short and J 4 bases short, with 15 bases between. The CDR3 DNA reads TGTGCCAGCAGCCCTCTCGGCTCGTATTACGAGCAGTACTTC. As protein: CASSPLGSYYEQYF.

The rearrangement joins TRBV6-1 to TRBJ2-5, with 10 positions matching TRBD2. Per germline, CDR1 MNHNS and CDR2 SASEGT. The CDR3 covers 16 residues. With V trimmed by 1 base and J by 0 bases, 2 bases remained unmatched. The CDR3 spells CASSEGGLANQETQYF. CDR3 DNA sequence: TGTGCCAGCAGTGAAGGGGGACTAGCGAACCAAGAGACCCAGTACTTC.

The chain combines TRBV2 with TRBJ2-7; no firm D call. Per the germline V gene, CDR1 is SNHLY and CDR2 is FYNNEI. The CDR3 length is 11 residues. Trimming took 4 bases from V and 4 from J, leaving 5 bases between them. CDR3 bases: TGTGCCAGCAGTGTCGGGTACGAGCAGTACTTC. Its protein is CASSVGYEQYF.

The V and J genes are TRBV4-1 and TRBJ1-6; the D is unclear. Germline CDR1 reads MGHRA; CDR2 reads YSYEKL. Trimming removed 5 bases from V and 13 bases from J, with 9 bases in between. The CDR3 extends over 11 amino acids. CDR3: CASSNEGPLHF. CDR3 DNA: TGCGCCAGCAGCAATGAAGGGCCCCTCCACTTT.

The rearrangement links TRBV12-2 to TRBJ2-2; the tabulated D call, TRBD1, remains unverified against the DNA. TRBV12-2 is deemed a pseudogene. The CDR3 contains 15 residues. The DNA of the CDR3 is TGTGCAAGTCGCCGACCTGACAGGGTCACCGGGGAGCTGTTTTTT. It is translated as CASRRPDRVTGELFF.

This clone appeared a single time. The chain uses TRBV5-1 and TRBJ2-2; tentatively, D is TRBD1 (5 bases). CDR1 is SGHRS and CDR2 is YFSETQ in the germline V gene. Deletions cut 2 bases from V and 0 bases from J, with 11 bases between. CDR3 size: 16 residues. The CDR3 region has the DNA TGCGCCAGCAGCTTTGCAGGGTTATCGAACACCGGGGAGCTGTTTTTT. It translates to CASSFAGLSNTGELFF.

The rearrangement links TRBV11-1 to TRBJ2-3; D is unresolved. Germline V gene data show CDR1 as SGHAT and CDR2 as FQDESV (reference sequence). The CDR3 is made up of 15 amino acids. Deletions cut 2 bases from V and 0 bases from J, with 9 bases between. For the CDR3, the DNA is TGTGCCAGCAGCTTACTTATATCTAGCACAGATACGCAGTATTTT. It encodes CASSLLISSTDTQYF.

Turning to this clone: Other DNA variants within this sample encode the same CDR3. The chain couples TRBV14 to TRBJ1-5, with D hard to call. V lost 1 base and J 2 bases, leaving 3 bases between the germline ends. The germline V gene has CDR1 SGHDN and CDR2 FVKESK. The CDR3 spans 13 residues. CDR3 protein: CASSQGGNQPQHF. The DNA of the CDR3 is TGTGCCAGCAGCCAAGGCGGCAATCAGCCCCAGCATTTT.

The V call is TRBV7-2, the J call TRBJ2-3, with 9 bases matching TRBD1. Trimming cost V 11 bases and J 6 bases; bases outside gene matches: 9. The CDR3 contains 13 residues. The germline CDR1 and CDR2 sequences are SGHTA and FQGNSA. The CDR3 bases are TGTGCCGGAACAGGGGGCAGGAAGGATACGCAGTATTTT. Its protein is CAGTGGRKDTQYF.

The chain is built from TRBV6-4 and TRBJ2-7; tentatively, D is TRBD2 (6 bases). V was cut by 11 bases and J by 4 bases, with 15 bases left in between. The CDR3 contains 12 residues. Germline CDR1 MRHNA, CDR2 SNTAGT. CDR3 sequence reads: CADSIGGYEQYF. The CDR3 bases are TGTGCCGATTCAATCGGGGGTTACGAGCAGTACTTC.

This clone has only a few counts. The V and J genes are TRBV27 and TRBJ1-5, with unresolved D. Trimming took 2 bases from V and 0 from J, leaving 8 bases between them. The CDR3 spans 15 residues. Germline CDR1 MNHEY, CDR2 SMNVEV (reference sequence). The CDR3, as DNA: TGTGCCAGCAGTTTACCTACAGATAGCAATCAGCCCCAGCATTTT. This codes for CASSLPTDSNQPQHF.